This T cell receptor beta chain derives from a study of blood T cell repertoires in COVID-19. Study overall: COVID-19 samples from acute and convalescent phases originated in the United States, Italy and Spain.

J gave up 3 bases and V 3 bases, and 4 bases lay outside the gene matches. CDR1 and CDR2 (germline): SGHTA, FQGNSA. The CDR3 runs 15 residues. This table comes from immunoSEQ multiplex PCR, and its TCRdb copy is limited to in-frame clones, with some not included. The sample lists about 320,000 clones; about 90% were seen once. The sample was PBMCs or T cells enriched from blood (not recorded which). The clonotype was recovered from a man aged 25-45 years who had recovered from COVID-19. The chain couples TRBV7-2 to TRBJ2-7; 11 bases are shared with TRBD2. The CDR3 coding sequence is TGTGCCAGCAGCTTTAGCGGGGGGGGACACTACGAGCAGTACTTC. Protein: CASSFSGGGHYEQYF.